This T cell receptor (beta chain) was observed in a study of molecular identifiers for immune sequencing clone quantification. Looking at the study overall: Across replicate runs, RNA obtained from around 20,000 or 100,000 naive CD8 cells was divided into five, with four undergoing sequencing. Findings and caveats of the study: Clonotypes surpassing 20 RNA copies contained over 99% of effector molecules, versus under 1% in naive cells.

As previously described, bulk TCR libraries were made using listed TCR primers. TCRdb analysed the PCR reads with MiXCR anew, one entry per CDR3 protein. The sample consists of about 640,000 distinct CDR3 sequences, just under 20% of them appearing once. With regard to this clonotype: Antigen unknown. One end of the junction does not line up with germline, which may come from a read error.

The CDR3 runs to 16 residues. Germline V gives CDR1 SGDLS, CDR2 YYNGEE. The rearrangement links TRBV9 to TRBJ2-4; D perhaps matches TRBD1 (6 bases). The source material was naive CD8+ T cells from blood, with Jurkat cell RNA spiked in. Documented subset: FACS-sorted CD8+CD4-CCR7+CD45RA+ naive T cells. The TCR originated in a human donor in good health. Some libraries in this study had Jurkat cell RNA spiked in. The CDR3 region has the DNA TGTGCCAGCAGCGGGGGGCGAATTGATGCCAAAACCATTCAGTACTTC. Its protein is CASSGGRIDAKTIQYF.